This T cell receptor beta chain appears in the sequencing data of a study of T cells after yellow fever vaccination. This clonotype was counted ten times or more. The antigen is unknown. Synthesis of TCR cDNA relied on 5'RACE template switching, which attached a universal primer site and UMIs. TCRdb ran MiXCR on the 5' RACE reads and lists one entry per CDR3 protein. The sample has 200,000 to 300,000 distinct CDR3 sequences, 6.9% seen once. Study findings and constraints: A secondary response was less intense yet reached its peak sooner, at day 5 versus 15. Researchers noted that a small share of clonotypes showed up in both CD4 and CD8 compartments.

Germline V gene lookup returns CDR1 KGHDR and CDR2 SFDVKD. CDR3 length equals 14 residues. The ends lost 6 bases at V and 7 bases at J; junction bases unmatched: 3. The chain combines TRBV24-1 with TRBJ2-1; 12 bases align to TRBD2. Specimen: CD4+ T cells sorted from PBMCs, collected 15 days after the yellow fever booster vaccination. The TCR sequence derives from a man between 25 and 39 years old who received the YFV17D yellow fever vaccine. CDR3 region: CATSSGTSGNEQFF. Written as DNA, the CDR3 is TGTGCCACCAGTTCGGGGACTAGCGGGAATGAGCAGTTCTTC.